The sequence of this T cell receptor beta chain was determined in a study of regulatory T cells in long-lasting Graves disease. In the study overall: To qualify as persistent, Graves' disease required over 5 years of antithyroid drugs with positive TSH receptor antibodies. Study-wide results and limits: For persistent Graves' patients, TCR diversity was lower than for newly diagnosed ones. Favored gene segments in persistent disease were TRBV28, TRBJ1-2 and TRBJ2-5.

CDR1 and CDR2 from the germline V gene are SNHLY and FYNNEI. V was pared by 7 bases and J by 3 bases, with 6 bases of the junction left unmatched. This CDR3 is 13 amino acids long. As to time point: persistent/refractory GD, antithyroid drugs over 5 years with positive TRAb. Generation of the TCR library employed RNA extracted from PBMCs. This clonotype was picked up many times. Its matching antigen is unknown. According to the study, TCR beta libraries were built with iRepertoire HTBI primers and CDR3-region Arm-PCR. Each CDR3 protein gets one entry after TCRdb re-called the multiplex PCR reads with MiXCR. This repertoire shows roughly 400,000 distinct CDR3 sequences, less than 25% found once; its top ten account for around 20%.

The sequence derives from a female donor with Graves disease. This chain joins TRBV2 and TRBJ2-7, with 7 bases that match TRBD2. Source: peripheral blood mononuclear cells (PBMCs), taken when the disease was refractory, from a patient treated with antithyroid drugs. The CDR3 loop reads CASMRLADYEQYF. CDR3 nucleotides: TGTGCCAGCATGCGGCTAGCGGACTACGAGCAGTACTTC.